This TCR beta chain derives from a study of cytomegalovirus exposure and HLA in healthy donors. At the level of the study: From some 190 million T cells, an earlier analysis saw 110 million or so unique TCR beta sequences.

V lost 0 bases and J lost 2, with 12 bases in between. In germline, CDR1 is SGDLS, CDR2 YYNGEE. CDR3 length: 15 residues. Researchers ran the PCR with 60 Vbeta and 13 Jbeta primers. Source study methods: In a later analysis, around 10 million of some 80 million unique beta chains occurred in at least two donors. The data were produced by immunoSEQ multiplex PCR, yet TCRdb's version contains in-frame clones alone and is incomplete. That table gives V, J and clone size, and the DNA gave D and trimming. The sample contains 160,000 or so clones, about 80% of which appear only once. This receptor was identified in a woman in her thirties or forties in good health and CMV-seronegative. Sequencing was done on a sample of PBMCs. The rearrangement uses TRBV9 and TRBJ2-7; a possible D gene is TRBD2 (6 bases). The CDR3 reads CASSVGGDDTYEQYF. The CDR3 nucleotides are TGTGCCAGCAGCGTAGGCGGGGACGATACCTACGAGCAGTACTTC.